This paragraph covers one TCR beta chain sequence. Its antigen is unidentified. These data belong to a study of vaccination and CD4 T cells after COVID-19. Across the study: The convalescent population consisted of six males and four females, two of whom were of Hispanic ethnicity.

The treatment: 10-day PBMC culture with coronavirus spike peptide pools or control peptides (ViraFEST assay). Investigators obtained the unexposed donor's CD4+ T cells before the COVID-19 pandemic (2011-2018). PBMC cultures, at two million cells per well, received 9.5 to 10 IU/ml IL-2 and roughly 9.4 ug/ml peptide pools. Researchers used the Oncomine TCR Beta short-read assay to sequence DNA from cultured CD4+ T cells. Via MiXCR, TCRdb re-called the PCR reads, giving one row per CDR3 protein. The sample holds roughly 7,900 distinct CDR3 sequences; 37% are singletons and the top ten take about 16%. This CDR3 comprises 16 residues. CDR1 is SGHRS, CDR2 YFSETQ, per germline. Deletions cut 4 bases from V and 4 bases from J, with 20 bases between.

Source material: CD4+ T cells from blood, cultured in vitro. The sequence derives from a human donor in good health. The V and J genes are TRBV5-1 and TRBJ1-1, with a tentative D call TRBD1 (5 bases). The CDR3 sequence: CASSPRGGGGGTEAFF. The CDR3 DNA reads TGCGCCAGCAGCCCACGGGGGGGGGGAGGCGGCACTGAAGCTTTCTTT.